Listed here are 16 T cell receptor beta chains from one sample, sequenced in a study of shared clonotypes between healthy human individuals. Assay: immunoSEQ multiplex PCR; the TCRdb copy retains only in-frame clones and omits some. The top ten hold 0.13% to 0.15% of the sample, which has a few million clones, roughly nine tenths seen once. Specimen: naive CD4+ T cells sorted from blood. Stated subset: CD45RA+ positively selected. These receptor sequences come from a man younger than 35 in good health.

The chain joins TRBV11-1 to TRBJ2-2; the match to TRBD2 covers 8 bases. CDR3 length: 16 amino acids. Unmatched junction bases numbered 7, after V lost 5 bases and J lost 2 bases. Germline V gene lookup returns CDR1 SGHAT and CDR2 FQDESV (reference sequence). The CDR3 DNA follows: TGTGCCAGCAGCGCCTCCGGGACTAGAAACACCGGGGAGCTGTTTTTT. It codes for CASSASGTRNTGELFF.

Regarding this clone: The sample carries other DNA sequences with the same CDR3. This sequence joins TRBV28 and TRBJ1-2; 9 nucleotides line up with TRBD1. The CDR3 runs to 13 residues. The germline V gene has CDR1 MDHEN and CDR2 SYDVKM. J was trimmed by 8 bases and V by 4 bases; bases with no gene match: 5. The CDR3 spells CASSSGQGRGYTF. The CDR3 DNA reads TGTGCCAGCAGTTCGGGACAGGGCAGGGGCTACACCTTC.

This clone has only a few counts. The rearrangement links TRBV5-4 to TRBJ2-2; D is unclear. Germline V gene data show CDR1 as SGHNT and CDR2 as YYREEE (reference sequence). Between the trimmed V and J ends, which lost 0 bases and 4 bases, there was a span of 4 bases. The CDR3 spans 13 residues. CDR3 in amino acids: CASSLEFTGELFF. The CDR3 coding sequence is TGTGCCAGCAGCTTGGAGTTCACCGGGGAGCTGTTTTTT. The full variable domain, completed using reference TRBV5-4 and TRBJ2-2, is ETGVTQSPTHLIKTRGQQVTLRCSSQSGHNTVSWYQQALGQGPQFIFQYYREEENGRGNFPPRFSGLQFPNYSSELNVNALELDDSALYLCASSLEFTGELFFGEGSRLTVL.

This clone came up once. The chain carries TRBV25-1 and TRBJ2-1, with 8 nucleotides matching TRBD1. Germline V gives CDR1 MGHDK, CDR2 SYGVNS. The V segment lost 7 bases and the J segment 7 bases; nucleotides outside the gene matches: 12. The CDR3 covers 15 residues. The CDR3: CASNTPGQDGNEQFF. Here the CDR3 DNA reads TGTGCCAGCAATACCCCGGGACAGGATGGGAATGAGCAGTTCTTC.

The V gene is TRBV25-1, the J gene TRBJ2-3; no clear D. V gave up 8 bases and J gave up 0 bases, with 12 bases separating them. CDR3 length: 14 amino acids. Germline values: CDR1 MGHDK, CDR2 SYGVNS. CDR3 DNA sequence: TGTGCCAGCTGCAGCTTTTCTAGCACAGATACGCAGTATTTT. Amino acids: CASCSFSSTDTQYF.

V usage is TRBV6-4 and J usage is TRBJ2-1; TRBD1 agrees at 10 bases. Germline trimming cut 6 bases from V and 15 bases from J; bases unmatched to any gene: 11. CDR1 and CDR2 from the germline V gene are MRHNA and SNTAGT. There are 13 residues in the CDR3. CDR3 amino acids: CASSGTGVGSMFF. In DNA form, the CDR3 reads TGTGCCAGCAGCGGGACAGGGGTAGGAAGCATGTTCTTC.

The chain combines TRBV29-1 with TRBJ2-5, with unresolved D. Trimming took off 3 bases at V and 4 bases at J, with 12 bases between the two ends. The CDR3 consists of 13 residues. Germline CDR1 and CDR2: SQVTM and ANQGSEA. Here the CDR3 DNA reads TGCAGCGTTGAGCCCTCGGGCACAGAGACCCAGTACTTC. Residues: CSVEPSGTETQYF.

This clone was counted a few times. This rearrangement joins TRBV28 to TRBJ1-1; 9 bases are shared with TRBD1. J was trimmed by 4 bases and V by 5 bases; bases with no gene match: 8. This CDR3 has 15 amino acids. The germline V gene has CDR1 MDHEN and CDR2 SYDVKM. The chain's CDR3 is CASSGTGISSTEAFF. As DNA, the CDR3 is TGTGCCAGCAGTGGGACAGGGATCTCGAGCACTGAAGCTTTCTTT.

This clone showed up just once. The genes are TRBV6-1 and TRBJ1-5; unclear D gene. Looked up from germline, CDR1 is MNHNS and CDR2 is SASEGT. V lost 10 bases, J lost 7 bases, and 20 bases lay in between. This CDR3 is built from 14 residues. In DNA, the CDR3 is TGTGCCACGGTAGAAGGGTGGGTAGGGCAGCCCCAGCATTTT. The encoded protein is CATVEGWVGQPQHF.

The V and J genes are TRBV6-1 and TRBJ2-5; 8 bases align to TRBD2. J was trimmed by 7 bases and V by 10 bases; bases with no gene match: 17. The CDR3 sequence is 15 residues long. The germline V gene encodes CDR1 MNHNS and CDR2 SASEGT. The CDR3 loop reads CATRPGGEKLVTQYF. The DNA for the CDR3 is TGTGCCACCCGCCCCGGGGGGGAGAAGTTGGTGACCCAGTACTTC.

This rearrangement joins TRBV5-6 to TRBJ1-5, with TRBD1 as a possible D gene (6 bases). The length of the CDR3 is 15 residues. The V gene's germline CDR1 is SGHDT and CDR2 YYEEEE. Trimming removed 4 bases at V and 5 bases at J, with 16 bases between. The CDR3: CASSRQDRQHQPQHF. CDR3 in DNA: TGTGCCAGCAGCCGACAGGACAGACAACATCAGCCCCAGCATTTT.

This sequence joins TRBV12-5 and TRBJ2-5; 12 nucleotides line up with TRBD2. From germline, CDR1 is LGHNT and CDR2 FRNRAP. Trimming took 2 bases from V and 5 from J; bases not matched to a gene: 9. The CDR3 covers 17 residues. The CDR3 DNA reads as TGTGCTAGTGGTTTGACCCGACTAGCGGGAGAGGGGGAGACCCAGTACTTC. Encoded protein: CASGLTRLAGEGETQYF.

This chain uses TRBV10-3 with TRBJ1-4; 9 bases are a match to TRBD1. Germline CDR1 is ENHRY and CDR2 is SYGVKD. The length of the CDR3 is 14 residues. Germline trimming cut 8 bases from V and 5 bases from J; bases unmatched to any gene: 6. The CDR3: CAIGPGQGNEKLFF. The CDR3 DNA follows: TGTGCCATCGGTCCGGGACAGGGAAATGAAAAACTGTTTTTT.

In nucleotides, the CDR3 is TGTGCCATCAGTGAGTCGACTCCCCCCTACGAGCAGTACTTC. As protein: CAISESTPPYEQYF. This chain links TRBV10-3 with TRBJ2-7; no clear D. Trimming took 0 bases from V and 2 from J, leaving 8 bases between them. Germline V gene lookup returns CDR1 ENHRY and CDR2 SYGVKD. The CDR3 sequence is 14 residues long.

The V gene is TRBV5-4, the J gene TRBJ1-2, with 7 bases matching TRBD1. Per germline, CDR1 SGHNT and CDR2 YYREEE (reference sequence). V trimming: 4 bases; J trimming: 4 bases; junction bases outside the gene matches: 10. The CDR3 consists of 15 residues. The CDR3 sequence: CASSPYTGDPYGYTF. The CDR3 nucleotides are TGTGCCAGCAGCCCTTACACAGGGGATCCCTATGGCTACACCTTC.

This chain uses TRBV4-3 with TRBJ2-5; D call uncertain. The CDR3 loop spans 13 amino acids. V was pared by 1 base and J by 3 bases, with 6 bases between. CDR1 LGHNA and CDR2 YSLEER come from the germline V gene. The CDR3 spells CASSQGWEETQYF. Written as DNA, the CDR3 is TGCGCCAGCAGCCAAGGCTGGGAAGAGACCCAGTACTTC.